Below, 26 T cell receptor beta chains from the same sample are listed, as sequenced in a study of graft-versus-host responses after intestinal transplantation. Generated by immunoSEQ multiplex PCR, the TCRdb table keeps only in-frame clones and is missing some. This sample has 43,000 or so clones, with 85% to 95% found just once. The sequences come from PBMCs, collected around 27 months after a first intestinal transplant, on the day of a second. These receptor sequences come from a human patient who received an intestinal transplant, so some T cells may come from the graft donor.

This chain uses TRBV7-6 with TRBJ1-1; D is perhaps TRBD1 (5 bases). The CDR3 length is 14 residues. V lost 1 base, J lost 7 bases, and 13 bases lay in between. The germline CDR1 and CDR2 sequences are SGHVS and FNYEAQ. In DNA, the CDR3 is TGTGCCAGCAGCTTAGTTCCGGGGGACCGTGAAGCTTTCTTT. It encodes CASSLVPGDREAFF.

The chain joins TRBV6-6 to TRBJ1-1; TRBD1 agrees at 7 bases. V lost 0 bases, J lost 10 bases, and 5 bases stayed unmatched. The CDR3 totals 13 residues. The germline gives CDR1 MNHNY, CDR2 SVGAGI (reference sequence). DNA for the CDR3: TGTGCCAGCAGTTACTCCTTGACAGGGAGAGCTTTCTTT. This codes for CASSYSLTGRAFF.

The J gene is TRBJ2-7, the V gene TRBV19; TRBD1 matches at 10 bases. The J segment lost 0 bases and the V segment lost 1 base, leaving 3 bases of the junction unmatched. CDR3 length: 16 amino acids. CDR1 LNHDA and CDR2 SQIVND come from the germline V gene (reference sequence). The DNA of the CDR3 is TGTGCCAGTAGTATAGCCGGACAGGGGGACTCCTACGAGCAGTACTTC. Protein: CASSIAGQGDSYEQYF.

This clone was found once. The rearrangement links TRBV13 to TRBJ2-4; TRBD2 aligns across 15 bases. Germline CDR1 PRHDT, CDR2 FYEKMQ (reference sequence). CDR3 length: 19 residues. The trim removed 8 bases at V and 6 bases at J, leaving 17 bases unmatched. The chain's CDR3 is CASEPWTSGRAGIGNIQYF. The CDR3 coding sequence is TGTGCCAGCGAGCCCTGGACTAGCGGGAGGGCCGGTATAGGAAACATTCAGTACTTC.

The CDR3 coding sequence is TGTGCCAGCGCATCTGCTACGCCAGAGACCCAGTACTTC. Its protein product is CASASATPETQYF. The chain couples TRBV27 to TRBJ2-5, with D unresolved. This CDR3 has 13 amino acids. V gave up 8 bases and J gave up 4 bases, with 14 bases separating them. Germline V gives CDR1 MNHEY, CDR2 SMNVEV (reference sequence).

The V and J genes are TRBV7-6 and TRBJ2-5, with D unclear. TRBJ2-7 explains the end of the DNA better; the J call may be wrong. The germline CDR1 and CDR2 sequences are SGHVS and FNYEAQ. The CDR3 runs 13 residues. CDR3 coding DNA: TGTGCCAGCAGCTTAGCGGTGAGCTACGAGCAGTACTTC. Its protein product is CASSLAVSYEQYF.

The rearrangement links TRBV28 to TRBJ2-7, with D hard to call. The V gene lost 7 bases and the J gene lost 3 bases, with 7 bases spanning the gap. The CDR3 consists of 11 residues. The germline V gene encodes CDR1 MDHEN and CDR2 SYDVKM. The CDR3 reads CASTSFYEQYF. In DNA form, the CDR3 reads TGTGCCAGCACCTCCTTCTACGAGCAGTACTTC.

The V gene is TRBV19, the J gene TRBJ1-6; no clear D. Looked up from germline, CDR1 is LNHDA and CDR2 is SQIVND (reference sequence). The CDR3 totals 13 residues. Trimming cost V 1 base and J 5 bases, with 3 bases left between them. DNA for the CDR3: TGTGCCAGTAGTATAGGTGATAATTCACCCCTCCACTTT. As protein: CASSIGDNSPLHF. The whole variable domain, filled in from reference TRBV19 and TRBJ1-6, reads DGGITQSPKYLFRKEGQNVTLSCEQNLNHDAMYWYRQDPGQGLRLIYYSQIVNDFQKGDIAEGYSVSREKKESFPLTVTSAQKNPTAFYLCASSIGDNSPLHFGNGTRLTVT.

This chain links TRBV5-1 with TRBJ2-2, with 8 bases lining up with TRBD2. The CDR3 is made up of 14 amino acids. Germline-derived CDR1 and CDR2 are SGHRS and YFSETQ. With 1 base clipped from V and 5 bases from J, the junction kept 1 base outside the gene matches. CDR3 sequence: CASSLSGGTGELFF. DNA for the CDR3: TGCGCCAGCAGCTTGAGCGGGGGAACCGGGGAGCTGTTTTTT.

The gene calls are TRBV4-2 and TRBJ2-7; 8 bases map to TRBD2. CDR1 and CDR2 (germline): LGHNA, YNFKEQ. The CDR3 contains 15 residues. Germline trimming cut 5 bases from V and 7 bases from J; bases unmatched to any gene: 13. The CDR3 sequence is CASSSTSGIIAEQYF. In DNA, the CDR3 is TGTGCCAGCAGCTCCACTAGCGGCATAATAGCTGAGCAGTACTTC.

The rearrangement uses TRBV4-1 and TRBJ1-4, with TRBD1 as a possible D gene (6 bases). The V end was cut by 0 bases, the J end by 6 bases, with 17 bases between. The CDR3 has 17 residues. Per the germline V gene, CDR1 is MGHRA and CDR2 is YSYEKL. In DNA form, the CDR3 reads TGCGCCAGCAGCCAAGAAGGGGGAAACAGCCGGGATGAAAAACTGTTTTTT. It codes for CASSQEGGNSRDEKLFF.

The chain carries TRBV4-2 and TRBJ2-7; 11 bases line up with TRBD2. CDR3 length: 16 residues. V trimming: 2 bases; J trimming: 0 bases; junction bases outside the gene matches: 3. The germline V gene encodes CDR1 LGHNA and CDR2 YNFKEQ. The CDR3 region is CASSQLSGRGSYEQYF. In nucleotides, the CDR3 is TGTGCCAGCAGCCAACTTAGCGGGAGGGGCTCCTACGAGCAGTACTTC.

This CDR3 reads CASSPPAGRYGYTF. DNA for the CDR3: TGTGCCAGCTCACCACCGGCGGGACGCTATGGCTACACCTTC. The gene calls are TRBV18 and TRBJ1-2, with D tentatively TRBD1 (5 bases). The CDR3 contains 14 residues. Germline lookup yields CDR1 KGHSH and CDR2 LQKENI. The V end was cut by 0 bases, the J end by 4 bases, with 9 bases between.

The chain employs TRBV10-2 and TRBJ2-1; no definite D call. Germline V CDR1 and CDR2: WSHSY, SAAADI. V dropped 4 bases and J dropped 4 bases, with 14 bases sitting between them. CDR3 length equals 15 residues. CDR3 nucleotide sequence: TGCGCCAGCAGTGTTTTCCGGGTTGGTTACAATGAGCAGTTCTTC. Its translation: CASSVFRVGYNEQFF.

The chain links TRBV27 to TRBJ2-3; D call uncertain. The CDR3 extends over 15 amino acids. Germline V CDR1 and CDR2: MNHEY, SMNVEV (reference sequence). Trimming took 2 bases from V and 2 from J, leaving 11 bases between them. This chain's CDR3 is CASSLESGYTDTQYF. The CDR3, as DNA: TGTGCCAGCAGTTTAGAGTCCGGGTACACAGATACGCAGTATTTT.

This chain links TRBV11-2 with TRBJ2-5; D remains ambiguous. CDR3 length: 13 residues. CDR1 and CDR2 (germline): SGHAT, FQNNGV. Between the trimmed V and J ends, which lost 2 bases and 2 bases, there was a span of 6 bases. CDR3 in amino acids: CASSLYEQETQYF. Written as DNA, the CDR3 is TGTGCCAGCAGCTTATATGAGCAAGAGACCCAGTACTTC.

J is TRBJ2-7 and V is TRBV7-9; TRBD1 matches 8 bases. Germline V CDR1 and CDR2: SEHNR, FQNEAQ (reference sequence). The CDR3 sequence is 17 residues long. J gave up 2 bases and V 1 base, and 10 bases lay outside the gene matches. The CDR3 DNA reads TGTGCCAGCAGCTTAGTAAACCGGGACAGGATAACCTACGAGCAGTACTTC. Its protein product is CASSLVNRDRITYEQYF.

This clone has just one count. The V and J genes are TRBV5-5 and TRBJ2-1, with a tentative D call TRBD1 (6 bases). The germline V gene encodes CDR1 SGHKS and CDR2 YYEKEE (reference sequence). V was cut by 4 bases and J by 10 bases, with 21 bases left in between. The CDR3 extends over 15 amino acids. In DNA form, the CDR3 reads TGTGCCAGCAGCCGAACGGGACCTTCAGGGGCCGAGCAGTTCTTC. It codes for CASSRTGPSGAEQFF.

Here the CDR3 reads CASSLAANQPQHF. The CDR3 nucleotides read TGTGCCAGCAGCTTAGCGGCTAATCAGCCCCAGCATTTT. This sequence joins TRBV7-9 and TRBJ1-5; D call uncertain. The CDR3 is 13 residues long. Looked up from germline, CDR1 is SEHNR and CDR2 is FQNEAQ (reference sequence). Trimming removed 0 bases from V and 4 bases from J, with 4 bases in between.

Here the CDR3 DNA reads TGTGCCATCTTAGCGGGGATTACCTACGAGCAGTACTTC. Protein sequence: CAILAGITYEQYF. The J gene is TRBJ2-7, the V gene TRBV6-1; 8 nucleotides match TRBD2. The length of the CDR3 is 13 residues. Germline loops: CDR1 MNHNS, CDR2 SASEGT. The junction had 7 bases not matched to a gene; V was cut back by 10 bases and J by 2 bases.

This chain links TRBV7-6 with TRBJ2-3; TRBD2 aligns across 8 bases. Germline assignment: CDR1 SGHVS and CDR2 FNYEAQ. V lost 5 bases, J lost 7 bases, and 17 bases stayed unmatched. The CDR3 extends over 17 amino acids. This CDR3 reads CASSPSPVSGTGNTQYF. DNA of the CDR3: TGTGCCAGCAGCCCCTCTCCCGTTAGCGGGACGGGAAATACGCAGTATTTT.

The rearrangement links TRBV5-4 to TRBJ2-1; 9 nucleotides align to TRBD2. CDR1 and CDR2 from the germline V gene are SGHNT and YYREEE (reference sequence). The CDR3 spans 17 residues. With V trimmed by 0 bases and J by 4 bases, 8 bases remained unmatched. The CDR3 loop is CASSLDGLAGPYNEQFF. The DNA for the CDR3 is TGTGCCAGCAGCTTGGACGGGCTAGCGGGGCCTTACAATGAGCAGTTCTTC.

The chain recombines TRBV28 with TRBJ1-1; TRBD1 agrees at 10 bases. Unmatched junction bases numbered 2, after V lost 6 bases and J lost 4 bases. There are 13 residues in the CDR3. The germline gives CDR1 MDHEN, CDR2 SYDVKM. CDR3 sequence (DNA): TGTGCCAGCAGGCGGGACAGGGGCACTGAAGCTTTCTTT. It codes for CASRRDRGTEAFF.

V gene TRBV6-5 combines with J gene TRBJ1-2; 11 nucleotides line up with TRBD1. Germline-derived CDR1 and CDR2 are MNHEY and SVGAGI. There are 14 residues in the CDR3. With V trimmed by 2 bases and J by 4 bases, 0 bases remained unmatched. The CDR3 protein is CASSYGTGGYGYTF. The DNA for the CDR3 is TGTGCCAGCAGTTACGGGACAGGGGGCTATGGCTACACCTTC.

The V call is TRBV6-5, the J call TRBJ2-7; the D is unclear. Trimming took off 6 bases at V and 1 base at J, with 13 bases between the two ends. The germline CDR1 and CDR2 sequences are MNHEY and SVGAGI. CDR3 size: 14 residues. Here the CDR3 reads CASRLSDGSYEQYF. CDR3 DNA: TGTGCCAGCAGGCTTTCCGACGGGTCCTACGAGCAGTACTTC.

This chain joins TRBV5-8 and TRBJ2-7; D uncertain. Looked up from germline, CDR1 is SGHTS and CDR2 is YDEGEE. CDR3 length: 13 amino acids. V was cut by 0 bases and J by 8 bases, with 12 bases left in between. Here the CDR3 reads CASSLVVFPQQYF. As DNA, the CDR3 is TGTGCCAGCAGCTTGGTGGTATTCCCCCAGCAGTACTTC.